This is a list of T cell receptor beta chains from one sample in a study of CXCR3-negative and CXCR3-positive naive CD8 T cells. TCRdb derives one entry per CDR3 protein from the 5' RACE reads, leaving out DNA. This sample's table reports about 130,000 distinct CDR3 sequences. Material for sequencing was naive CXCR3+ CD8+ T cells from blood. The origin of the receptors is a human donor in good health. Some clones in this sample may be carry-over from other donors' samples. Both conserved end residues are part of each CDR3.

V gene	J gene	CDR3 protein
TRBV28	TRBJ2-7	CASSSRAVYEQYF
TRBV14	TRBJ2-1	CASSSWTSGGEEEQFF
TRBV7-2	TRBJ1-2	CASSLRSRGEATDNYGYTF
TRBV21-1	TRBJ1-2	CASSEDRGLYGYTF
TRBV7-7	TRBJ2-7	CASSLGPAAHYEQYF
TRBV29-1	TRBJ2-7	CSVEDPDRDSYEQYF
TRBV5-4	TRBJ2-6	CAVGGSGANVLTF
TRBV4-3	TRBJ2-1	CASSQDLYNEQFF
TRBV12-3/TRBV12-4	TRBJ2-3	CASSLASGQGLDTQYF
TRBV5-1	TRBJ1-1	CASSLAPIGVVPEAFF
TRBV27	TRBJ2-1	CASSSSGLYSEQFF
TRBV19	TRBJ2-2	CASSIPRTRKKNTGELFF
TRBV7-3	TRBJ1-1	CASSLDRGTEAFF
TRBV28	TRBJ2-7	CASSLTLTGYYEQYF
TRBV6-2/TRBV6-3	TRBJ2-2	CASSSGTSAGELFF
TRBV2	TRBJ2-7	CASSPPGLAGGPQNEQYF
TRBV29-1	TRBJ1-2	CSVESGSGYTF
TRBV6-5	TRBJ1-1	CASSYSGGNTEAFF
TRBV7-9	TRBJ1-1	CASSLARDNTEAFF
TRBV2	TRBJ2-2	CASSVKRDTGELFF
TRBV6-4	TRBJ2-3	CASSDSSGGATDTQYF
TRBV12-3/TRBV12-4	TRBJ1-1	CASSFRVLTTEAFF
TRBV7-9	TRBJ2-1	CASRLQGGYNEQFF
TRBV29-1	TRBJ2-3	CSVEVPSPDTQYF
TRBV2	TRBJ1-2	CASSEAPVPGYTF
TRBV5-6	TRBJ2-5	CASSSFIQTQYF
TRBV14	TRBJ2-1	CASSHFWQGNEQFF
TRBV5-5	TRBJ1-2	CASSLDARANYCYTF
TRBV6-5	TRBJ2-7	CATGTGNLEQYF
TRBV13	TRBJ2-7	CASSSPGPNLGNTEQYF
TRBV13	TRBJ2-7	CASSPGGDHYEQYF
TRBV7-9	TRBJ2-5	CASSPEGQPSETQYF
TRBV10-2	TRBJ1-1	CASSWDRSNTEAFF
TRBV12-3/TRBV12-4	TRBJ2-2	CASSLGPNTGELFF
TRBV29-1	TRBJ2-2	CSVGLGTGTGELFF
TRBV28	TRBJ2-6	CASSLPTVTGANVLTF
TRBV6-5	TRBJ2-3	CASRIGLEVDNTQYF
TRBV20-1	TRBJ2-7	CSARATGTSYEQYF
TRBV5-4	TRBJ1-1	CASSLWTSAEAFF
TRBV27	TRBJ2-7	CATRGLVAHEQYF
TRBV29-1	TRBJ2-2	CSVEGWTGGNTGELFF
TRBV9	TRBJ1-1	CASSPDTGVDTEAFF
TRBV4-3	TRBJ2-7	CASSRDGYGVNRFYEQYF
TRBV6-2/TRBV6-3	TRBJ2-7	CASSARPGQGFYEQYF
TRBV29-1	TRBJ2-4	CSVEDRGTGRENIQYF
TRBV7-9	TRBJ2-1	CASSLVKVSGAPYNEQFF
TRBV6-6	TRBJ2-3	CASSPPSGGDTQYF
TRBV29-1	TRBJ1-1	CSVERGQEAFF
TRBV28	TRBJ1-1	CASKQGESLDTEAFF
TRBV4-3	TRBJ1-1	CASSPEGWVNTEAFF
TRBV21-1	TRBJ2-7	CASSAFMGGTTYEQYF
TRBV29-1	TRBJ1-1	CSVEDLRGMMAFF
TRBV29-1	TRBJ1-2	CSGGEGSSYGYTF
TRBV27	TRBJ2-2	CASSSLGGSGELFF